This TCR beta chain is from a study of T cell repertoires in cytomegalovirus infection. Worth noting for this clonotype: The antigen is not known.

The CDR3 runs to 14 residues. The germline gives CDR1 MNHEY, CDR2 SVGEGT. Trimming pared 4 bases from V and 2 bases from J, leaving 10 bases between. TCRdb reprocessed the reads with MiXCR, giving one entry per CDR3 protein. This sample carries 200,000 to 250,000 distinct CDR3 sequences, about 38% of them seen once, and the ten largest clones take more than 50%. This clonotype was obtained from a human donor in good health (CMV status not recorded). Some clones in this sample may be carry-over from other donors' samples. The sample consisted of CD8+ T cells from cultured PBMCs, taken from culture after CMV antigen stimulation. This rearrangement joins TRBV6-2 or TRBV6-3 to TRBJ2-3; D remains unclear. This chain's CDR3 is CASSSTDHTDTQYF. The CDR3 nucleotides read TGTGCCAGCAGTTCAACGGACCACACAGATACGCAGTATTTT.